This passage covers 23 T cell receptor beta chains from one sample sequenced in a study of beta chain features in type 1 diabetes. Sequenced material consisted of expressed TCRB transcripts (all of the isolated RNA was reverse transcribed). Here immunoSEQ multiplex PCR was the method, and the copy in TCRdb shows in-frame clones only, minus some. The sample lists fewer than 400,000 clones, roughly 8% occurring once. Sequenced sample: central memory CD4+ T cells from blood. These receptors came from a young woman in good health.

This clone has only one observation. The chain has TRBV6-6 and TRBJ2-4; no firm D call. V lost 5 bases and J 0 bases, leaving 8 bases between the germline ends. This CDR3 comprises 14 residues. Germline values: CDR1 MNHNY, CDR2 SVGAGI (reference sequence). CDR3 residues: CASSHHAAKNIQYF. For the CDR3, the DNA is TGTGCCAGCAGTCACCATGCAGCCAAAAACATTCAGTACTTC.

This clone has more than one count but fewer than ten. V usage is TRBV5-6 and J usage is TRBJ1-3; TRBD1 is a possible D gene (6 bases). The CDR3 covers 17 residues. With 3 bases removed from V and 0 bases from J, the gap between germline ends came to 16 bases. Germline V lookup: CDR1 SGHDT, CDR2 YYEEEE. The CDR3 DNA reads as TGTGCCAGCAGCTCTCCTACAGGACAGTACTCTGGAAACACCATATATTTT. As protein: CASSSPTGQYSGNTIYF.

This clone was seen more than once but under ten times. The chain uses TRBV7-2 and TRBJ2-4; D is unclear. The CDR3 runs 13 residues. The ends were cut back, 1 base at V and 9 bases at J, with 10 bases in the middle. The germline V gene has CDR1 SGHTA and CDR2 FQGNSA. CDR3: CASSLVPVGIQYF. The CDR3 bases are TGTGCCAGCAGCTTAGTCCCGGTGGGCATTCAGTACTTC. The complete variable domain, with remaining parts taken from reference TRBV7-2 and TRBJ2-4, reads GAGVSQSPSNKVTEKGKDVELRCDPISGHTALYWYRQSLGQGLEFLIYFQGNSAPDKSGLPSDRFSAERTGGSVSTLTIQRTQQEDSAVYLCASSLVPVGIQYFGAGTRLSVL.

The chain joins TRBV29-1 to TRBJ2-1; D is possibly TRBD1 (6 bases). Germline V CDR1 and CDR2: SQVTM, ANQGSEA. Trimming took 4 bases from V and 4 from J, leaving 8 bases between them. There are 12 residues in the CDR3. CDR3 nucleotides: TGCAGCGTTGGGACAGAATACAATGAGCAGTTCTTC. Protein: CSVGTEYNEQFF.

This clone showed up just a few times. This chain uses TRBV7-9 with TRBJ2-3, with a weak D call TRBD2 (6 bases). Germline CDR1 SEHNR, CDR2 FQNEAQ (reference sequence). This CDR3 spans 15 amino acids. Trimming removed 4 bases from V and 4 bases from J, with 15 bases in between. CDR3 in amino acids: CASSSLTSIADTQYF. The CDR3 DNA reads as TGTGCCAGCAGCTCCTTGACTAGTATCGCAGATACGCAGTATTTT.

As for this clone: Being one base from a much bigger clone, this may be a read error. The chain links TRBV27 to TRBJ2-1; D perhaps matches TRBD2 (6 bases). Germline assignment: CDR1 MNHEY and CDR2 SMNVEV (reference sequence). This CDR3 has 16 residues. CDR3 in DNA: TGTGCCAGCAGTTTCGAAATAGCGGATTCCTACAATGGGCAGTTCTTC. Protein: CASSFEIADSYNGQFF.

This clone was picked up a small number of times. A much larger clone lies a single base off, so this may be a read error. CDR3 nucleotide sequence: TGTGCCAGCAGTTACATGGGGGACAATGAGCAGTTCTTC. Translating gives CASSYMGDNEQFF. The chain is built from TRBV6-5 and TRBJ2-1, with D perhaps matching TRBD1 or TRBD2 (5 bases each). This CDR3 is built from 13 residues. The V end was cut by 2 bases, the J end by 5 bases, with 7 bases between. CDR1 is MNHEY, CDR2 SVGAGI, per germline.

In its sample, this clone was seen a few times. The V gene is TRBV25-1, the J gene TRBJ2-5; D gene unclear. The DNA end is a closer match to TRBJ2-7, so the J assignment may be wrong. Looked up from germline, CDR1 is MGHDK and CDR2 is SYGVNS. CDR3 size: 13 residues. The CDR3 region has the DNA TGTGCCAGCAGTGACAGGAAGTCCTACGAGCAGTACTTC. It yields the protein CASSDRKSYEQYF.

The chain uses TRBV7-3 and TRBJ2-7; 8 bases map to TRBD2. Germline V CDR1 and CDR2: SGHTA, FQGTGA. The CDR3 consists of 15 residues. The V segment lost 4 bases and the J segment 3 bases; nucleotides outside the gene matches: 8. In DNA, the CDR3 is TGTGCCAGCAGCTATCAAGCGGGAGTAGGCTACGAGCAGTACTTC. Amino acid sequence: CASSYQAGVGYEQYF.

This clone occurred a few times. At the DNA level, this CDR3 is encoded by other sequences in the same sample as well. The chain joins TRBV2 to TRBJ2-1, with 8 bases identical to TRBD2. The J segment lost 5 bases and the V segment lost 6 bases, leaving 3 bases of the junction unmatched. Germline CDR1 SNHLY, CDR2 FYNNEI. The length of the CDR3 is 13 residues. The chain's CDR3 is CASRLAEDNEQFF. Written as DNA, the CDR3 is TGTGCCAGCAGACTAGCGGAGGACAATGAGCAGTTCTTC.

The J gene is TRBJ1-5, the V gene TRBV5-8; no firm D call. The CDR3 has 13 amino acids. Looked up from germline, CDR1 is SGHTS and CDR2 is YDEGEE. The V and J ends lost 2 bases and 9 bases respectively, with 12 bases between them. This chain's CDR3 is CASSLGESLPQHF. In DNA, the CDR3 is TGTGCCAGCAGCTTAGGCGAGTCGCTGCCCCAGCATTTT.

This clone showed up many times. This chain uses TRBV2 with TRBJ2-7, with D possibly TRBD1 on 5 matching bases. This CDR3 region has 12 residues. Per germline, CDR1 SNHLY and CDR2 FYNNEI. V was shortened by 7 bases and J by 2 bases, with 9 bases between the two germline ends. The CDR3 sequence: CASISRAYEQYF. CDR3 sequence (DNA): TGTGCCAGCATCAGCAGGGCCTACGAGCAGTACTTC.

This chain links TRBV28 with TRBJ1-2; D may be TRBD1 (5 bases). The length of the CDR3 is 13 residues. The germline CDR1 and CDR2 sequences are MDHEN and SYDVKM. The V end lost 6 bases, the J end lost 3 bases, and 11 bases lay between the germline ends. The CDR3 DNA sequence: TGTGCCAGCAGGGCGACAGTCTACTATGGCTACACCTTC. Its protein product is CASRATVYYGYTF.

V and J are TRBV7-2 and TRBJ2-5, with 9 nucleotides matching TRBD2. The CDR3 loop spans 15 amino acids. Germline CDR1 reads SGHTA; CDR2 reads FQGNSA. J gave up 5 bases and V 5 bases, and 9 bases lay outside the gene matches. In nucleotides, the CDR3 is TGTGCCAGCAGCCCAATAGCGGGAGACGGGGAGACCCAGTACTTC. Translating it yields CASSPIAGDGETQYF.

This chain connects TRBV28 to TRBJ2-1; possible D gene TRBD2, 6 bases. The CDR3 spans 13 residues. Germline V gene data show CDR1 as MDHEN and CDR2 as SYDVKM. The germline V and J ends were trimmed by 5 bases and 7 bases, with 12 bases remaining between them. DNA of the CDR3: TGTGCCAGCAGTGCCCTAGCGAGAAATGAGCAGTTCTTC. It yields the protein CASSALARNEQFF.

Remarks on this clone: Mismatch with germline at one junction end may stem from a read error. The chain joins TRBV13 to TRBJ1-5; 7 bases match TRBD1. The CDR3 has 13 amino acids. The germline V gene encodes CDR1 PRHDT and CDR2 FYEKMQ (reference sequence). The CDR3 reads CASSPNRQGMNHF. As DNA, the CDR3 is TGTGCCAGCAGCCCCAACAGACAGGGAATGAATCACTTT.

This clone was seen more than once but under ten times. The V and J genes are TRBV27 and TRBJ2-7; possible D gene TRBD1, 6 bases. V lost 5 bases, J lost 1 base, and 9 bases lay in between. Germline V gene sequence: CDR1 MNHEY, CDR2 SMNVEV (reference sequence). The CDR3 is made up of 13 amino acids. CDR3 in amino acids: CASSVGQSYEQYF. The CDR3 bases are TGTGCCAGCAGTGTAGGACAGTCCTACGAGCAGTACTTC.

The chain links TRBV7-2 to TRBJ2-5; possibly TRBD1 or TRBD2 for D (5 bases each). The ends were cut back, 7 bases at V and 0 bases at J, with 15 bases in the middle. Looked up from germline, CDR1 is SGHTA and CDR2 is FQGNSA. This CDR3 has 15 residues. The chain's CDR3 is CASTLGWGNQETQYF. CDR3 in DNA: TGTGCCAGCACCCTAGGGTGGGGGAACCAAGAGACCCAGTACTTC.

A note on this clone: Germline is not matched at one junction end, which may reflect a read error. The rearrangement links TRBV6-1 to TRBJ2-1; 7 nucleotides line up with TRBD2. CDR1 MNHNS and CDR2 SASEGT come from the germline V gene. This CDR3 contains 16 residues. For the CDR3, the DNA is TGTGCCAGCAGGGAAGCCGGGACTATCTTAACAAATGAGCAGTTCTTC. Its protein is CASREAGTILTNEQFF.

The chain carries TRBV4-2 and TRBJ2-2; unclear D gene. V was pared by 3 bases and J by 0 bases, with 11 bases between. The CDR3 runs 16 residues. Looked up from germline, CDR1 is LGHNA and CDR2 is YNFKEQ. The CDR3 DNA sequence: TGTGCCAGCAGCCACTACGACGGCTCGAACACCGGGGAGCTGTTTTTT. Residues: CASSHYDGSNTGELFF.

This clone came up a few times. This rearrangement joins TRBV5-4 to TRBJ2-1; 9 bases agree with TRBD1. The CDR3 is 15 amino acids. Germline V CDR1 and CDR2: SGHNT, YYREEE (reference sequence). The V segment lost 3 bases and the J segment 7 bases; nucleotides outside the gene matches: 8. CDR3 region: CASSSRTGVRNEQFF. Here the CDR3 DNA reads TGTGCCAGCAGCTCCCGGACAGGGGTTCGAAATGAGCAGTTCTTC.

This clone was seen a handful of times. The J gene is TRBJ2-6, the V gene TRBV18, with D possibly TRBD1 on 5 matching bases. Trimming pared 6 bases from V and 1 base from J, leaving 10 bases between. Per the germline V gene, CDR1 is KGHSH and CDR2 is LQKENI. CDR3 size: 15 residues. The CDR3 region has the DNA TGTGCCAGCTCCCAGACAGAGTCTGGGGCCAACGTCCTGACTTTC. Translation: CASSQTESGANVLTF.

This clone occurred a few times. V is TRBV2 and J is TRBJ2-3, with 7 bases matching TRBD1. The CDR3 totals 12 residues. Losses at the gene ends were 6 bases for V and 8 bases for J; bases not matched to a gene: 5. Per the germline V gene, CDR1 is SNHLY and CDR2 is FYNNEI. CDR3 amino acids: CASSLSGGTQYF. CDR3 DNA sequence: TGTGCCAGCAGCCTTTCAGGGGGTACGCAGTATTTT.